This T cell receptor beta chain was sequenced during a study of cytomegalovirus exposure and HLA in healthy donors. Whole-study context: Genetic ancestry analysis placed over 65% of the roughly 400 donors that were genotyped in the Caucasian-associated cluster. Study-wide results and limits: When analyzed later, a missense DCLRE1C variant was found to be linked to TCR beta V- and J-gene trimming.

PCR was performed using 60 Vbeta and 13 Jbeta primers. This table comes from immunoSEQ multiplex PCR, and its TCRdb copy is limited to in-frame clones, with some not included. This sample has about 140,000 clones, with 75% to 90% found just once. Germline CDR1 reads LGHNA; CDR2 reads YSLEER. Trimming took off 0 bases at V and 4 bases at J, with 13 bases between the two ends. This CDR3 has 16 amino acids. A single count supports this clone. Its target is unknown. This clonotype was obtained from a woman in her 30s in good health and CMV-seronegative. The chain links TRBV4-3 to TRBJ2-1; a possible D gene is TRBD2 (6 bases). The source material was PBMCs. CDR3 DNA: TGCGCCAGCAGCCAAGATGGCGGGGCCCCGTACAATGAGCAGTTCTTC. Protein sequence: CASSQDGGAPYNEQFF.